This T cell receptor beta chain emerged from a study of blood T cell repertoires in COVID-19. On the study more broadly: COVID-19 samples collected from the United States, Italy and Spain covered acute and convalescent phases. In each case, the material was cDNA or gDNA derived from T cells, B-cell-depleted T cells, or PBMCs.

The length of the CDR3 is 14 residues. Germline CDR1 is MGHRA and CDR2 is YSYEKL. Concerning this clone: A junction end diverges from the germline sequence, so it may reflect a read error.

Only in-frame clones appear in the TCRdb table, and some are missing; sequencing was by immunoSEQ multiplex PCR. The sample has 70,000 to 80,000 clones; more than 75% are singletons. The V gene is TRBV4-1, the J gene TRBJ1-1, with unresolved D. The specimen was peripheral blood. This clonotype was obtained from a woman older than 75 with acute or convalescent COVID-19. CDR3 loop: CVSRLGVVNTEAFF. The CDR3 DNA is TGCGTCAGCAGGCTCGGGGTAGTGAACACTGAAGCTTTCTTT.